The sequence of this T cell receptor beta chain was determined in a study of T-cell reconstitution after alpha-beta-depleted transplantation in children. TCRbeta library preparation incorporated unique molecular identifiers. TCRdb reanalysed the PCR reads using MiXCR and keeps one entry per CDR3 protein. The profile shows roughly 400,000 distinct CDR3 sequences, about 45% of them singletons. General study findings and limits: T-cell numbers and diversity one year post-transplant derived largely from freshly generated T cells. It was reported that alpha-beta T cells came from several hundred expanded graft clones (about two months after transplant).

The germline V gene encodes CDR1 SGHDT and CDR2 YYEEEE. The CDR3 runs to 18 residues. J gave up 1 base and V 2 bases, and 8 bases lay outside the gene matches. As regards this clonotype: Antigen specificity is unknown.

The specimen comprised PBMCs, sampled before TCRalphabeta/CD19-depleted stem cell transplant. V usage is TRBV5-6 and J usage is TRBJ2-3, with TRBD2 matching over 12 bases. The clonotype comes from a girl aged 2 to 9 with aplastic anemia, due to receive a stem cell transplant. The CDR3 nucleotides read TGTGCCAGCAGCTTAACTAGCGGGAGGAGGTACGGCACAGATACGCAGTATTTT. Protein: CASSLTSGRRYGTDTQYF.